This T cell receptor (beta chain) was sequenced for a study of shared clonotypes between healthy human individuals. General study findings and limits: Generation probabilities were higher for clonotypes shared across all four sorted-subset donors than for unshared ones. Clonotype sharing across several donors was observed for roughly 5% of naive CD4 clonotypes. Clonotype sharing levels among donors were expected to vary with sequencing depth.

To note about this clone: Antigen: not known.

The CDR3 totals 16 residues. V was pared by 0 bases and J by 3 bases, with 4 bases of the junction left unmatched. Germline-derived CDR1 and CDR2 are SGHRS and YFSETQ. Investigators spread the genomic DNA of each subset evenly over several immunoSEQ plates. Libraries were prepared by immunoSEQ multiplex PCR; TCRdb keeps only in-frame clonotypes and omits some of them. The sample shows some 1,600,000 clones, roughly 98% of them seen only once. J is TRBJ2-1 and V is TRBV5-1, with 9 positions matching TRBD2. The source of this sequence is a man aged 25 to 40 in good health. The sample consisted of naive CD4+ T cells sorted from blood. Subset described: CD45RA+ positively selected. The CDR3 bases are TGCGCCAGCAGCTTGGGGGCTAGCGGGATCTACAATGAGCAGTTCTTC. It codes for CASSLGASGIYNEQFF.